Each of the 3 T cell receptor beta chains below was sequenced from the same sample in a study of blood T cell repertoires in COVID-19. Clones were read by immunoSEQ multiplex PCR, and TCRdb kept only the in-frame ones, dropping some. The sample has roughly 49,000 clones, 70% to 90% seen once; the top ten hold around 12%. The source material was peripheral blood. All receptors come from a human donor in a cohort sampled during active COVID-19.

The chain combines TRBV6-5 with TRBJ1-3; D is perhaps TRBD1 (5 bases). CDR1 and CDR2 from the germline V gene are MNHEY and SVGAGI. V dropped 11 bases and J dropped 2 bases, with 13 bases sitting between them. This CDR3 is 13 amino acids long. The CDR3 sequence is CASAGRPGNTIYF. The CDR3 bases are TGTGCCTCCGCGGGACGCCCTGGAAACACCATATATTTT.

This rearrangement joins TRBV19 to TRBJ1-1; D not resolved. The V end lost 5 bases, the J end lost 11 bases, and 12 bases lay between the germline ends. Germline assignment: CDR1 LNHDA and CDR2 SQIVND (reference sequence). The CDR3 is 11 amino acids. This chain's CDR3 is CASSGSTRAFF. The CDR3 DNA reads TGTGCCAGTAGTGGGAGCACGCGGGCTTTCTTT.

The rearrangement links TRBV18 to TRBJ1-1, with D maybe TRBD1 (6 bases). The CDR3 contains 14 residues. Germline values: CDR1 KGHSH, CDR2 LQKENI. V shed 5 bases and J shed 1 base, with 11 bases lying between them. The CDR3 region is CASSYGRGNTEAFF. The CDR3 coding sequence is TGTGCCAGCTCATACGGCAGGGGGAACACTGAAGCTTTCTTT. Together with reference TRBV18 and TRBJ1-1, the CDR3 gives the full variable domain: NAGVMQNPRHLVRRRGQEARLRCSPMKGHSHVYWYRQLPEEGLKFMVYLQKENIIDESGMPKERFSAEFPKEGPSILRIQQVVRGDSAAYFCASSYGRGNTEAFFGQGTRLTVV.